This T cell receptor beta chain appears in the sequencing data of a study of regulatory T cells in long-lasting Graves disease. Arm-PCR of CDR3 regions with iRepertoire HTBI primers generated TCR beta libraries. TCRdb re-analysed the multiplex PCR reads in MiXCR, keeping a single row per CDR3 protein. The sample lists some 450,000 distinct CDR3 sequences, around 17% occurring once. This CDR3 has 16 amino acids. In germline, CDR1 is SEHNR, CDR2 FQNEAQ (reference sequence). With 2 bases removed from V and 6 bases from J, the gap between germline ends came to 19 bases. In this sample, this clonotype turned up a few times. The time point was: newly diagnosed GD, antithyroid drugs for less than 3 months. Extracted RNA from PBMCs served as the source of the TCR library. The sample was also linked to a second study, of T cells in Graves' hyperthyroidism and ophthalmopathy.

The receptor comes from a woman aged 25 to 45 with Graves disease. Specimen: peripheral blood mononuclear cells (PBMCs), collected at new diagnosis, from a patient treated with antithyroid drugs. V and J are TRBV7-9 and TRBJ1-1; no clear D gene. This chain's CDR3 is CASSLNLMGEGSEAFF. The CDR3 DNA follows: TGTGCCAGCAGCTTAAATTTAATGGGAGAAGGCTCTGAAGCTTTCTTT.